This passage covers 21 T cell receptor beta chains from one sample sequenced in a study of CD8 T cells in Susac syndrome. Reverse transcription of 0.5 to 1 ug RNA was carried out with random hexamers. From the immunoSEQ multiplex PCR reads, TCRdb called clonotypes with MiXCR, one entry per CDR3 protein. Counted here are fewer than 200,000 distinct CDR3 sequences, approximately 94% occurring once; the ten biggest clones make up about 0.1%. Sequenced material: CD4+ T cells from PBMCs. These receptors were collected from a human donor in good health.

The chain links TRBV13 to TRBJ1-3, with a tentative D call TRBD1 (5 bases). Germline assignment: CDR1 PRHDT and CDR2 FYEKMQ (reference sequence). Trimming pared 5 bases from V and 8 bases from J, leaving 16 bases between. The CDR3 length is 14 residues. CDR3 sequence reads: CASSRIGQAHTIYF. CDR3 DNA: TGTGCCAGCAGCCGCATAGGACAAGCCCACACCATATATTTT.

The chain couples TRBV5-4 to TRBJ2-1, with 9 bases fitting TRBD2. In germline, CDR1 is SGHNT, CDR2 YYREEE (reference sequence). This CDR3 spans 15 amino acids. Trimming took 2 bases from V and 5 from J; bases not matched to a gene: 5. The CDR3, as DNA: TGTGCCAGCAGCTTATGGACTAGCGCTAACAATGAGCAGTTCTTC. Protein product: CASSLWTSANNEQFF.

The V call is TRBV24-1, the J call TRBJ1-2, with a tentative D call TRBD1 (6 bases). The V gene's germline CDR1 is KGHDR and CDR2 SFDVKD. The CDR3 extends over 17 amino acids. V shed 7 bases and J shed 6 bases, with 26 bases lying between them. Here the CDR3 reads CATRGSGAAGDSDGYTF. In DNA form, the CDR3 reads TGTGCCACCAGGGGCTCAGGGGCCGCTGGGGATTCGGATGGCTACACCTTC.

The CDR3 DNA follows: TGCAGCGCTAGACAGATACTGAACACTGAAGCTTTCTTT. It codes for CSARQILNTEAFF. This sequence joins TRBV29-1 and TRBJ1-1; possibly TRBD1 for D (5 bases). Germline V CDR1 and CDR2: SQVTM, ANQGSEA. With 7 bases removed from V and 0 bases from J, the gap between germline ends came to 12 bases. This CDR3 region has 13 residues.

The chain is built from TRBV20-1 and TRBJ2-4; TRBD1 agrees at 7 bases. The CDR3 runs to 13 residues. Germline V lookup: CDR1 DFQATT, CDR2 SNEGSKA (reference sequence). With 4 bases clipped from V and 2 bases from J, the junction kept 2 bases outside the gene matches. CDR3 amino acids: CSAKQGTKNIQYF. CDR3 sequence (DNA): TGCAGTGCTAAACAGGGGACCAAAAACATTCAGTACTTC.

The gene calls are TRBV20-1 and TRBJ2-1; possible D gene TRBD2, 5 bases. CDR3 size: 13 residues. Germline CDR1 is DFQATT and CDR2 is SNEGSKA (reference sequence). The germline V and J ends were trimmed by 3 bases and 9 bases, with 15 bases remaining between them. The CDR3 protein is CSASGIRRSEQFF. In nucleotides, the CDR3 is TGCAGTGCTAGCGGGATTAGGCGAAGTGAGCAGTTCTTC.

This chain's CDR3 is CASSLANRNQPQHF. In DNA form, the CDR3 reads TGTGCCAGCAGCTTAGCGAACAGGAATCAGCCCCAGCATTTT. The J gene is TRBJ1-5, the V gene TRBV7-2, with a tentative D call TRBD1 (5 bases). CDR3 size: 14 residues. Trimming left V 0 bases short and J 4 bases short, with 7 bases between. Per germline, CDR1 SGHTA and CDR2 FQGNSA.

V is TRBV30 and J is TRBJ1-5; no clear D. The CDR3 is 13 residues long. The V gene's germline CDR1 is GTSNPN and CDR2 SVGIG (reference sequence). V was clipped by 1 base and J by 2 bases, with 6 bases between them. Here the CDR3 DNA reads TGTGCCTGGAGTGCGTCTGGCAATCAGCCCCAGCATTTT. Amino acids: CAWSASGNQPQHF.

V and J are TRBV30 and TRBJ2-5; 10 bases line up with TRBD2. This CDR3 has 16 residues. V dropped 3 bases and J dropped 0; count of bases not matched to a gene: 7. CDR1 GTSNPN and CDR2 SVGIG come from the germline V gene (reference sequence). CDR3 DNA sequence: TGTGCCTGGAGACTAGCGGGACCTAAGTACCAAGAGACCCAGTACTTC. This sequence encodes CAWRLAGPKYQETQYF. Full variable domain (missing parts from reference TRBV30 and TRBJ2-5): SQTIHQWPATLVQPVGSPLSLECTVEGTSNPNLYWYRQAAGRGLQLLFYSVGIGQISSEVPQNLSASRPQDRQFILSSKKLLLSDSGFYLCAWRLAGPKYQETQYFGPGTRLLVL.

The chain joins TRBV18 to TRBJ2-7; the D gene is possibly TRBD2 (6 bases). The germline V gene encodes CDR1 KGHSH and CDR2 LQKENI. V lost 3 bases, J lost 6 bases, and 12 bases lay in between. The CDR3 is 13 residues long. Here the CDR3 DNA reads TGTGCCAGCTCACCGACCGTGACTAGCGAGCAGTACTTC. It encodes CASSPTVTSEQYF.

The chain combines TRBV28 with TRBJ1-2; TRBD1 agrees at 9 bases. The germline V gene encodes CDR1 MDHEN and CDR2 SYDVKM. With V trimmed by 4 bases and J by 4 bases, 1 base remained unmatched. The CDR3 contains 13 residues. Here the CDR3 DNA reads TGTGCCAGCAGTTGGGGACAGGGCTATGGCTACACCTTC. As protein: CASSWGQGYGYTF.

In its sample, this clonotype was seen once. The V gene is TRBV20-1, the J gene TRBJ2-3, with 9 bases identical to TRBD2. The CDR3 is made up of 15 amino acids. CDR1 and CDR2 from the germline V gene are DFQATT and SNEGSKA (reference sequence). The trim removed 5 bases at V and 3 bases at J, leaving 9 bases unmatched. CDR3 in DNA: TGCAGTGCTGGCCGTCTAGCGGGACTGACAGATACGCAGTATTTT. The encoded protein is CSAGRLAGLTDTQYF.

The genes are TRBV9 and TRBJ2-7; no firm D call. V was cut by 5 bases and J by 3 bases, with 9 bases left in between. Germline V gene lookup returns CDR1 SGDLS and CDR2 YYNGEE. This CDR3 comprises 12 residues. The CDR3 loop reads CASSTTGYEQYF. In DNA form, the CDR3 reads TGTGCCAGCAGTACTACTGGCTACGAGCAGTACTTC.

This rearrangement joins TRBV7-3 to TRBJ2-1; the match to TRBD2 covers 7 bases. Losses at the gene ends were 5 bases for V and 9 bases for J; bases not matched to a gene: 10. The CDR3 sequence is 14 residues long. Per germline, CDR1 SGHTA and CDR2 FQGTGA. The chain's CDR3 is CASSPTTSPGEQFF. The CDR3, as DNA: TGTGCCAGCAGCCCGACGACTAGCCCGGGTGAGCAGTTCTTC.

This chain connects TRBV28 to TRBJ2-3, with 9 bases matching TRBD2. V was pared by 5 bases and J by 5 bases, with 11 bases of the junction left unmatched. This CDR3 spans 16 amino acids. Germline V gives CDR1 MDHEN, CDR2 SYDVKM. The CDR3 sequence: CASSPTSGRAVDTQYF. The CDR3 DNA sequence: TGTGCCAGCAGTCCCACTAGCGGGCGGGCGGTAGATACGCAGTATTTT.

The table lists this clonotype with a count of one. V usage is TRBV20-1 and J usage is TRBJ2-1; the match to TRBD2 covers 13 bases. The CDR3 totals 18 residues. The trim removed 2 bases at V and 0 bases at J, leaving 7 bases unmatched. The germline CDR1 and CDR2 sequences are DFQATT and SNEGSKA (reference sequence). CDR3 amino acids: CSARSLAGGLSSYNEQFF. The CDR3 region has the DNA TGCAGTGCTAGATCACTAGCGGGAGGGCTTAGCTCCTACAATGAGCAGTTCTTC.

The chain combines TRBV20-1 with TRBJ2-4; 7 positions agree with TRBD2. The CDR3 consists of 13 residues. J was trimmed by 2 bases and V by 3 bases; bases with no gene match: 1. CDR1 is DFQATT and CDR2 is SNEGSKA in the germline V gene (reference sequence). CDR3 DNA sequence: TGCAGTGCTAGCGGGAGGACCAAAAACATTCAGTACTTC. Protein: CSASGRTKNIQYF.

Written as DNA, the CDR3 is TGTGCCAGCAGTTTATCGAGGGTCGAAAAACTGTTTTTT. This encodes CASSLSRVEKLFF. The rearrangement uses TRBV27 and TRBJ1-4; D unresolved. The CDR3 has 13 residues. The germline V gene encodes CDR1 MNHEY and CDR2 SMNVEV (reference sequence). V lost 0 bases, J lost 8 bases, and 7 bases lay in between. Looking up the rest from reference TRBV27 and TRBJ1-4 gives the full variable domain: EAQVTQNPRYLITVTGKKLTVTCSQNMNHEYMSWYRQDPGLGLRQIYYSMNVEVTDKGDVPEGYKVSRKEKRNFPLILESPSPNQTSLYFCASSLSRVEKLFFGSGTQLSVL.

CDR3 sequence reads: CASSQEPGSGGSRNEQYF. CDR3 sequence (DNA): TGCGCCAGCAGCCAAGAACCCGGTTCGGGCGGGAGTAGGAACGAGCAGTACTTC. J is TRBJ2-7 and V is TRBV4-3; 7 bases agree with TRBD2. With V trimmed by 0 bases and J by 5 bases, 16 bases remained unmatched. This CDR3 has 18 residues. CDR1 and CDR2 (germline): LGHNA, YSLEER.

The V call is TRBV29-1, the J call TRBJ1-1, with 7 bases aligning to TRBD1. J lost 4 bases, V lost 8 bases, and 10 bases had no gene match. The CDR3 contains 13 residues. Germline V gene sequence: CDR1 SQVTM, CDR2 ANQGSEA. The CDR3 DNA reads TGCAGCTACCCGCGACAGGGTGGCACTGAAGCTTTCTTT. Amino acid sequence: CSYPRQGGTEAFF.

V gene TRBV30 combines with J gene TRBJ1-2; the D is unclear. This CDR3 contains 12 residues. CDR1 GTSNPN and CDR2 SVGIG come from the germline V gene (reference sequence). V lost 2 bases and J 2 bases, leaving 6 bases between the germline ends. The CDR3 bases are TGTGCCTGGAGTCAAGGGAACTATGGCTACACCTTC. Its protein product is CAWSQGNYGYTF.